This record looks at one T cell receptor beta chain sequence and its context. Blood sampling took place at baseline, cycle 4 day 1, and cycle 7 day 1. This sample is part of a study of OX40 agonist ivuxolimab in advanced cancers. Method: immunoSEQ multiplex PCR; TCRdb's copy keeps in-frame clones and lacks some. The sample records approximately 70,000 clones, more than 75% being singletons. V lost 0 bases and J 3 bases, leaving 20 bases between the germline ends. Germline V gene sequence: CDR1 SGHDN, CDR2 FVKESK. The CDR3 runs 19 residues. The sequence was obtained from an adult with an advanced solid tumor such as melanoma, head and neck, liver or kidney cancer. This material consisted of CD4+ or CD8+ T cells sorted from blood, taken in a trial of the OX40 agonist ivuxolimab. The chain is built from TRBV14 and TRBJ2-2; D not certain. CDR3 sequence (DNA): TGTGCCAGCAGCCAAGAGATCTCGTCGGTAAGGTGGGACACCGGGGAGCTGTTTTTT. It specifies CASSQEISSVRWDTGELFF.